These 16 T cell receptor beta chains were all obtained from the same sample, sequenced in a study of OX40 agonist ivuxolimab in advanced cancers. Libraries were prepared by immunoSEQ multiplex PCR; TCRdb keeps only in-frame clonotypes and omits some of them. The table records 70,000 or so clones, roughly nine tenths of them present only once. The sequencing here drew on CD4+ or CD8+ T cells sorted from blood, taken in a trial of the OX40 agonist ivuxolimab. These receptors all stem from an adult with an advanced solid tumor such as melanoma, head and neck, liver or kidney cancer.

This clone was recorded a few times. This chain connects TRBV19 to TRBJ2-1; D may match TRBD1 or TRBD2 (5 bases each). This CDR3 contains 13 residues. Germline CDR1 is LNHDA and CDR2 is SQIVND (reference sequence). Between the trimmed V and J ends, which lost 3 bases and 13 bases, there was a span of 16 bases. The CDR3 DNA follows: TGTGCCAGTAGTATCATCCATAGGGACCCCCAGTTCTTC. Protein product: CASSIIHRDPQFF.

The chain joins TRBV9 to TRBJ1-2; D gene ambiguous. The V end lost 0 bases, the J end lost 5 bases, and 5 bases lay between the germline ends. The CDR3 runs 12 residues. CDR1 is SGDLS, CDR2 YYNGEE, per germline. The CDR3 DNA is TGTGCCAGCAGCGTAGGGAGTTATGGCTACACCTTC. Encoded protein: CASSVGSYGYTF.

The chain links TRBV4-2 to TRBJ2-1, with no clear D. The V gene lost 0 bases and the J gene lost 5 bases, with 8 bases spanning the gap. Germline-derived CDR1 and CDR2 are LGHNA and YNFKEQ. This CDR3 spans 14 amino acids. The CDR3 region is CASSQDHMDNEQFF. The CDR3 bases are TGTGCCAGCAGCCAAGATCACATGGACAATGAGCAGTTCTTC.

V usage is TRBV6-1 and J usage is TRBJ1-4, with D possibly TRBD1 on 6 matching bases. Germline assignment: CDR1 MNHNS and CDR2 SASEGT. The V gene lost 1 base and the J gene lost 5 bases, with 17 bases spanning the gap. This CDR3 contains 17 residues. The CDR3 protein is CASSEERWGAGNEKLFF. Here the CDR3 DNA reads TGTGCCAGCAGTGAAGAACGATGGGGGGCAGGGAATGAAAAACTGTTTTTT.

The chain employs TRBV13 and TRBJ1-1, with D uncertain. CDR3 length equals 14 residues. CDR1 and CDR2 (germline): PRHDT, FYEKMQ (reference sequence). Trimming took 3 bases from V and 0 from J, leaving 8 bases between them. The CDR3 region is CASSLGGLNTEAFF. The CDR3 DNA reads as TGTGCCAGCAGCTTGGGCGGTCTGAACACTGAAGCTTTCTTT.

With respect to this clone: Within the sample, other DNA sequences also encode this same CDR3. The chain has TRBV9 and TRBJ2-5; TRBD1 matches at 8 bases. The CDR3 length is 14 residues. CDR1 and CDR2 from the germline V gene are SGDLS and YYNGEE. J lost 2 bases, V lost 0 bases, and 0 bases had no gene match. The CDR3 region is CASSVGQGQETQYF. CDR3 coding DNA: TGTGCCAGCAGCGTAGGACAGGGGCAAGAGACCCAGTACTTC.

This rearrangement joins TRBV7-9 to TRBJ1-5; D is undetermined. The CDR3 runs 14 residues. Trimming removed 0 bases at V and 2 bases at J, with 5 bases between. Germline V gives CDR1 SEHNR, CDR2 FQNEAQ (reference sequence). CDR3 region: CASSLAGGNQPQHF. The CDR3 DNA is TGTGCCAGCAGCTTAGCTGGGGGCAATCAGCCCCAGCATTTT.

This chain links TRBV28 with TRBJ1-3; 7 nucleotides match TRBD1. Per germline, CDR1 MDHEN and CDR2 SYDVKM. V was pared by 3 bases and J by 6 bases, with 8 bases of the junction left unmatched. The CDR3 consists of 15 residues. CDR3 loop: CASSFVGQWINTIYF. CDR3 DNA sequence: TGTGCCAGCAGTTTCGTGGGACAGTGGATAAACACCATATATTTT.

The chain joins TRBV12-5 to TRBJ2-2; tentatively, D is TRBD1 (6 bases). Germline loops: CDR1 LGHNT, CDR2 FRNRAP. The ends were cut back, 9 bases at V and 3 bases at J, with 14 bases in the middle. The CDR3 consists of 14 residues. The CDR3 nucleotides read TGTGCTAGCTCTCCGACAGGAGACACCGGGGAGCTGTTTTTT. It is translated as CASSPTGDTGELFF. Looking up the rest from reference TRBV12-5 and TRBJ2-2 gives the full variable domain: DARVTQTPRHKVTEMGQEVTMRCQPILGHNTVFWYRQTMMQGLELLAYFRNRAPLDDSGMPKDRFSAEMPDATLATLKIQPSEPRDSAVYFCASSPTGDTGELFFGEGSRLTVL.

The V call is TRBV11-2, the J call TRBJ1-5; D perhaps matches TRBD1 (6 bases). The CDR3 has 15 residues. The V end was cut by 3 bases, the J end by 1 base, with 10 bases between. Germline-derived CDR1 and CDR2 are SGHAT and FQNNGV. CDR3 DNA: TGTGCCAGCAGCTTTTCGGGGGCAAGCAATCAGCCCCAGCATTTT. Its translation is CASSFSGASNQPQHF.

This sequence joins TRBV5-6 and TRBJ2-2; D may be TRBD1 or TRBD2 (5 bases each). CDR3 size: 15 residues. Trimming removed 4 bases at V and 1 base at J, with 11 bases between. Germline CDR1 SGHDT, CDR2 YYEEEE. The CDR3: CASSRGGQNTGELFF. CDR3 DNA sequence: TGTGCCAGCAGCCGGGGCGGACAGAACACCGGGGAGCTGTTTTTT.

The chain is built from TRBV27 and TRBJ2-1, with D possibly being TRBD1 (5 bases). Trimming left V 5 bases short and J 0 bases short, with 23 bases between. This CDR3 is 19 amino acids long. CDR1 is MNHEY and CDR2 is SMNVEV in the germline V gene (reference sequence). The CDR3 here is CASSPLTDIRLDSYNEQFF. DNA of the CDR3: TGTGCCAGCAGTCCCTTGACAGACATTCGACTCGACTCCTACAATGAGCAGTTCTTC.

In regard to this clone: The sample carries other DNA sequences with the same CDR3. V gene TRBV4-3 combines with J gene TRBJ2-1; possibly TRBD2 for D (5 bases). V gave up 0 bases and J gave up 0 bases, with 9 bases separating them. Germline V lookup: CDR1 LGHNA, CDR2 YSLEER. This CDR3 contains 16 residues. CDR3 DNA sequence: TGCGCCAGCAGCCAAGATGAGGGCAGCTCCTACAATGAGCAGTTCTTC. Amino acids: CASSQDEGSSYNEQFF.

This rearrangement joins TRBV11-3 to TRBJ2-7, with TRBD2 matching 9 bases. J was trimmed by 2 bases and V by 5 bases; bases with no gene match: 4. Germline CDR1 reads SGHNT; CDR2 reads YENEEA. This CDR3 has 14 residues. The CDR3 reads CASSMGLATYEQYF. The DNA for the CDR3 is TGTGCCAGCAGCATGGGACTAGCCACCTACGAGCAGTACTTC.

V usage is TRBV28 and J usage is TRBJ2-3; TRBD1 aligns across 9 bases. V lost 4 bases to trimming and J lost 2 bases; unmatched junction nucleotides: 7. Per the germline V gene, CDR1 is MDHEN and CDR2 is SYDVKM. CDR3 length: 16 residues. The CDR3 sequence is CASSSPGQGDTDTQYF. DNA for the CDR3: TGTGCCAGCAGTTCCCCGGGACAGGGCGACACAGATACGCAGTATTTT.

V gene TRBV18 combines with J gene TRBJ1-5; D may be TRBD1 (5 bases). The V end was cut by 3 bases, the J end by 4 bases, with 7 bases between. The CDR3 totals 13 residues. CDR1 is KGHSH and CDR2 is LQKENI in the germline V gene. CDR3 sequence reads: CASSPKGNQPQHF. The CDR3 nucleotides read TGTGCCAGCTCACCGAAGGGGAATCAGCCCCAGCATTTT.